This is a list of T cell receptor beta chains from one sample in a study of response to subunit inactivated influenza vaccine. TCRdb re-called the RT-PCR reads through MiXCR, storing one row per CDR3 protein. The sample lists 800,000 or so distinct CDR3 sequences; 21% were seen once. Sequenced here: PBMCs from blood, sampled 4 to 6 days after vaccination. These receptors originate from a man between 45 and 60 years old who received an inactivated influenza vaccine. Each CDR3 is given with its conserved first and last residue. The D gene is left open where the match is weak. Clone size is stated in some rows and not others, as once, few, many or a class when expanded.

j_gene | d_gene | v_gene | abundance | CDR3aa | CDR3nt
TRBJ2-2 | TRBD1 | TRBV12-3/TRBV12-4 | - | CASSSLPRTGNTGELFF | TGTGCCAGCAGTTCCCTTCCGCGGACAGGGAACACCGGGGAGCTGTTTTTT
TRBJ2-3 | - | TRBV7-9 | - | CASNPGSADTQYF | TGTGCCAGCAACCCGGGGTCCGCGGATACGCAGTATTTT
TRBJ2-5 | - | TRBV4-3 | - | CASSQDGQGETQYF | TGCGCCAGCAGCCAAGATGGGCAGGGAGAGACCCAGTACTTC
TRBJ2-1 | - | TRBV25-1 | many | CASSEGRHNEQFF | TGTGCCAGCAGTGAGGGACGACACAATGAGCAGTTCTTC
TRBJ2-1 | TRBD2 | TRBV6-4 | - | CASTELTGTSDNEQFF | TGTGCCAGCACTGAGCTGACCGGGACTAGCGACAATGAGCAGTTCTTC
TRBJ1-2 | - | TRBV28 | - | CASSFGAAYGYTF | TGTGCCAGCAGTTTTGGGGCGGCCTATGGCTACACCTTC
TRBJ2-1 | - | TRBV12-3/TRBV12-4 | - | CASSLGGVNSYNEQFF | TGTGCCAGCAGTTTAGGCGGGGTTAACTCCTACAATGAGCAGTTCTTC
TRBJ2-1 | TRBD1 | TRBV9 | few | CASSAGTGQGGNEQFF | TGTGCCAGCAGCGCAGGAACGGGACAGGGCGGCAATGAGCAGTTCTTC
TRBJ1-5 | - | TRBV6-6 | once | CASSSDQPQHF | TGTGCCAGCAGTTCTGACCAGCCCCAGCATTTT
TRBJ1-5 | - | TRBV15 | - | CATSRDGSQPQHF | TGTGCCACCAGCAGAGATGGGAGCCAGCCCCAGCATTTT
TRBJ1-5 | - | TRBV7-8 | - | CASSLAYASTAGQPQHF | TGTGCCAGCAGCTTAGCGTATGCATCAACCGCGGGGCAGCCCCAGCATTTT
TRBJ2-1 | - | TRBV29-1 | few | CSVQLYNEQFF | TGCAGCGTACAGCTCTACAATGAGCAGTTCTTC
TRBJ2-7 | TRBD1 | TRBV6-2/TRBV6-3 | - | CASSYGTGRKTYEQYF | TGTGCCAGCAGTTATGGGACAGGGCGTAAGACCTACGAGCAGTACTTC
TRBJ2-1 | - | TRBV29-1 | few | CSVDSGVVYNEQFF | TGCAGCGTTGATTCGGGAGTGGTCTACAATGAGCAGTTCTTC
TRBJ2-6 | - | TRBV6-2/TRBV6-3 | - | CASRMDAGANVLTF | TGTGCCAGCAGGATGGATGCTGGGGCCAACGTCCTGACTTTC
TRBJ2-2 | TRBD2 | TRBV12-3/TRBV12-4 | - | CASSLTSGNSGELFF | TGTGCCAGCAGTTTAACTAGCGGGAACTCCGGGGAGCTGTTTTTT
TRBJ1-5 | - | TRBV6-1 | - | CASMWAGPNQPQHF | TGTGCCAGCATGTGGGCAGGGCCCAATCAGCCCCAGCATTTT
TRBJ2-1 | - | TRBV29-1 | many | CSVDLWGMNEQFF | TGCAGCGTTGATCTCTGGGGAATGAATGAGCAGTTCTTC
TRBJ2-3 | - | TRBV12-3/TRBV12-4 | few | CASSTSSWGTDTQYF | TGTGCCAGCAGTACATCTAGTTGGGGGACAGATACGCAGTATTTT
TRBJ1-5 | - | TRBV5-6 | few | CASSLASRVGNQPQHF | TGTGCCAGCAGCTTGGCCAGCAGGGTTGGCAATCAGCCCCAGCATTTT
TRBJ2-3 | TRBD2 | TRBV20-1 | - | CSARTSGVPTDTQYF | TGCAGTGCTAGAACTAGCGGGGTCCCCACAGATACGCAGTATTTT
TRBJ2-7 | - | TRBV24-1 | - | CATSERTSRGLYEQYF | TGTGCCACCAGTGAAAGGACTAGTCGGGGGCTCTACGAGCAGTACTTC
TRBJ1-1 | TRBD1 | TRBV10-3 | once | CAISTGGTEAFF | TGTGCCATCAGCACAGGGGGGACTGAAGCTTTCTTT
TRBJ1-6 | - | TRBV7-8 | few | CASSPHLGVGDRTFPLHF | TGTGCCAGCAGCCCTCACCTGGGGGTAGGGGACCGAACCTTCCCCCTCCACTTT
TRBJ2-3 | - | TRBV20-1 | - | CSASRVGVGTDTQYF | TGCAGTGCTAGTAGGGTGGGAGTAGGGACAGATACGCAGTATTTT
TRBJ2-7 | - | TRBV20-1 | - | CSARKPGEGFDEQYF | TGCAGTGCTAGAAAACCGGGAGAGGGGTTCGACGAGCAGTACTTC
TRBJ2-7 | - | TRBV6-5 | few | CASSYGGTSYEQYF | TGTGCCAGCAGTTACGGGGGGACTTCCTACGAGCAGTACTTC
TRBJ2-7 | TRBD2 | TRBV5-1 | - | CASSSRLTSGGTYEQYF | TGCGCCAGCAGTTCCCGCTTGACTAGCGGGGGTACCTACGAGCAGTACTTC
TRBJ1-5 | TRBD1 | TRBV12-3/TRBV12-4 | - | CASSPGTGINNQPQHF | TGTGCCAGCAGCCCTGGGACAGGTATTAACAATCAGCCCCAGCATTTT
TRBJ2-7 | TRBD1 | TRBV4-1 | once | CASSPLGQGKTYEQYF | TGCGCCAGCAGCCCCCTTGGACAGGGAAAAACCTACGAGCAGTACTTC
TRBJ1-5 | TRBD1 | TRBV25-1 | - | CASSPGTGLNQPQHF | TGTGCCAGCAGCCCCGGGACAGGGCTCAATCAGCCCCAGCATTTT
TRBJ1-2 | - | TRBV9 | - | CASSVAASVNYGYTF | TGTGCCAGCAGCGTAGCAGCGTCCGTTAACTATGGCTACACCTTC
TRBJ2-3 | TRBD2 | TRBV9 | many | CASSISGSTQYF | TGTGCCAGCAGCATAAGCGGGAGTACGCAGTATTTT
TRBJ2-7 | - | TRBV12-3/TRBV12-4 | few | CASSWRGPGGEQYF | TGTGCCAGCAGTTGGCGTGGCCCCGGAGGCGAGCAGTACTTC
TRBJ2-1 | - | TRBV6-5 | - | CASSYARQLDEQFF | TGTGCCAGCAGTTACGCCCGACAGCTGGATGAGCAGTTCTTC
TRBJ2-7 | - | TRBV5-8 | few | CASSRSGAVYEQYF | TGTGCCAGCAGTAGATCGGGGGCCGTCTACGAGCAGTACTTC
TRBJ2-1 | TRBD2 | TRBV20-1 | - | CSARKAGGPYNEQFF | TGCAGTGCTAGAAAGGCGGGAGGGCCCTACAATGAGCAGTTCTTC
TRBJ2-1 | TRBD2 | TRBV2 | few | CTSSPGLAGQSSYNEQFF | TGTACCAGCAGTCCGGGACTAGCGGGGCAGAGCTCCTACAATGAGCAGTTCTTC
TRBJ2-1 | - | TRBV6-4 | - | CASRRDGTYNEQFF | TGTGCCAGCAGGAGGGATGGGACTTACAATGAGCAGTTCTTC
TRBJ2-5 | TRBD1 | TRBV7-9 | few | CASSLSGTVHQETQYF | TGTGCCAGCAGCTTATCCGGGACAGTCCACCAAGAGACCCAGTACTTC
TRBJ2-7 | TRBD1 | TRBV27 | few | CASRPTGQYYEQYF | TGTGCCAGCAGGCCAACGGGACAGTACTACGAGCAGTACTTC